The text below deals with one T cell receptor beta chain. In this sample, this clonotype turned up a few times. Its antigen is currently not known. Within one base of it there is no much larger clone, and no base qualities were kept. Full-length TCR variable regions were amplified by 5' RACE PCR using constant-region reverse primers, and then by semi-nested PCR using Nested Universal Primer A. The ReliaPrep RNA Cell Miniprep System was used to extract total RNA, which was then reverse transcribed into 5'RACE-ready cDNA with the SMARTer RACE 5'/3' Kit. Multiplex adaptors were used to barcode full-length TCR alpha and beta libraries, and the barcoded libraries were sequenced on an Illumina MiSeq. The source study handled its data this way. Sequencing data were pooled across the five patients for each of nine subset-tissue groups and compared by unsupervised clustering of TCR gene usage. The Morisita-Horn index was used to calculate repertoire similarity, with shared sequences weighted by how much each contributed to each repertoire. TCRdb reworked the public reads: Q25 trimming with fastp, MiXCR clone assembly, productive beta chains retained. Rows with one shared CDR3 protein collapse into an entry with the most common genes and DNA. TCRdb assigned the V and J calls; the authors' analysis was not used. Across this sample there are some 9,000 distinct CDR3 sequences, with approximately 46% seen only once. The ten largest clones add up to just under 3% of the sample.

CD4+CD25+CD127-/low cells were isolated as Tregs. Tregs, naive and memory CD4+ T cells from tumor, blood and ipsilateral draining lymph nodes of a handful of breast cancer patients underwent full-length TCR alpha and beta sequencing. Tumor tissue and lymph nodes obtained from ipsilateral axillary dissection were perfused with PBS, minced and then digested with collagenase I and hyaluronidase. Ficoll density gradient centrifugation was used to isolate mononuclear cells from lymph nodes or from 50 ml of peripheral blood. FACS confirmed that the sorted cell populations were more than 90% pure. This sample was included in a study (dated by TCRdb to about 2015). About the investigation overall: The study tested whether tumor-infiltrating Tregs in breast cancer are recruited from blood Tregs or converted in situ from other CD4+ T cell subsets.

The germline V end is reduced by 4 bases and the J end by 5 bases; junction bases left unmatched: 5. From the germline V gene, CDR1 is MGHRA and CDR2 is YSYEKL. The cysteine opens and the phenylalanine closes a CDR3 of 16 amino acids. Here the CDR3 DNA is all that survives: 48 bases in frame from base 1. Overall study outcomes, separate from this receptor: The TCR alpha and beta sequences of tumor-infiltrating Tregs showed the greatest overlap with tumor naive CD4+ T cells, followed by blood naive CD4+ T cells. The larger-cohort validation was restricted to a single TCR beta V-J rearrangement rather than whole repertoires. Tumor memory CD4+ T cell TCR gene usage was found to cluster with blood and lymph node memory CD4+ cells and with lymph node naive CD4+ cells.

The sequence was obtained from a female donor with breast cancer. Material: Tregs sorted from a lymph node. The chain couples TRBV4-1 to TRBJ2-1; 13 central nucleotides agree with TRBD2. The CDR3 loop reads CASSRGLAGADNEQFF. The sequenced DNA: TGCGCCAGCAGCCGAGGACTAGCGGGAGCCGACAATGAGCAGTTCTTC.